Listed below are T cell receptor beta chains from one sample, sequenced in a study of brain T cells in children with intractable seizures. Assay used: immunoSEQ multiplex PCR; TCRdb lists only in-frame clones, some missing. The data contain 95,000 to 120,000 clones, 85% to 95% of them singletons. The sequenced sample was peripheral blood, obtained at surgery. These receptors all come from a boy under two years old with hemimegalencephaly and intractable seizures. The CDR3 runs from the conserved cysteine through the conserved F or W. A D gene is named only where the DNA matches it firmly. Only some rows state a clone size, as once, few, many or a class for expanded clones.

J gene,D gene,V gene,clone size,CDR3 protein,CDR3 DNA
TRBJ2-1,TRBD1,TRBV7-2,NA,CASRGQGAWNEQFF,TGTGCCAGCAGAGGACAGGGGGCCTGGAATGAGCAGTTCTTC
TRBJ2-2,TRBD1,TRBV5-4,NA,CASSPRDRVPGELFF,TGTGCCAGCAGCCCCCGGGACAGGGTCCCCGGGGAGCTGTTTTTT
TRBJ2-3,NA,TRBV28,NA,CASSLSAGEWRGRTDTQYF,TGTGCCAGCAGTTTATCGGCGGGGGAGTGGAGGGGGCGGACAGATACGCAGTATTTT
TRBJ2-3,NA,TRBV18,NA,CASSPRDQKRGDTQYF,TGTGCCAGCTCACCCCGGGACCAAAAAAGGGGAGATACGCAGTATTTT
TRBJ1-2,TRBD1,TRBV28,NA,CASSFGTGIFGYTF,TGTGCCAGCAGTTTCGGGACAGGGATCTTTGGCTACACCTTC
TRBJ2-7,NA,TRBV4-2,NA,CASSQPQGTFGSYEQYF,TGTGCCAGCAGCCAGCCCCAAGGGACTTTTGGCTCCTACGAGCAGTACTTC
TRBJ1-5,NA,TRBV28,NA,CASSAQENQPQHF,TGTGCCAGCAGTGCACAGGAGAATCAGCCCCAGCATTTT
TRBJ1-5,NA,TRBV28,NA,CASSLHRGGANQPQHF,TGTGCCAGCAGTTTACATAGAGGGGGTGCCAATCAGCCCCAGCATTTT
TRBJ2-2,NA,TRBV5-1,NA,CASSLDGRNTGELFF,TGCGCCAGCAGCTTGGATGGCAGGAACACCGGGGAGCTGTTTTTT
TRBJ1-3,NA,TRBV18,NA,CASSPPQGPRGTIYF,TGTGCCAGCTCACCACCGCAGGGGCCGCGGGGCACCATATATTTT
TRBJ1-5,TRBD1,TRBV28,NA,CATSPGGQVVNQPQHF,TGTGCCACCTCCCCAGGGGGGCAAGTGGTCAATCAGCCCCAGCATTTT
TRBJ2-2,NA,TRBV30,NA,CAWSGGVSRGGELFF,TGTGCCTGGAGTGGTGGAGTTAGCCGTGGCGGGGAGCTGTTTTTT
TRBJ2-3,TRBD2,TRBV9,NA,CASSVVAGGGDTQYF,TGTGCCAGCAGCGTGGTAGCGGGAGGAGGGGATACGCAGTATTTT
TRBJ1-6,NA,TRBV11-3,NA,CASSLGGRDNSPLHF,TGTGCCAGCAGCTTAGGGGGACGGGATAATTCACCCCTCCACTTT
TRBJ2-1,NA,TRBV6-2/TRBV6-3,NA,CASSYSGGEQFF,TGTGCCAGCAGTTACTCGGGCGGCGAGCAGTTCTTC
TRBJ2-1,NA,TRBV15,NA,CATSSPYNEQFF,TGTGCCACCAGCAGTCCCTACAATGAGCAGTTCTTC
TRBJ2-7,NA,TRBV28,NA,CASTSPGPATYEQYF,TGTGCCAGCACCTCGCCGGGCCCCGCAACCTACGAGCAGTACTTC
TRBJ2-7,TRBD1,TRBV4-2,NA,CASSRFLTGATTYEQYF,TGTGCCAGCAGCCGGTTCCTGACAGGGGCAACAACCTACGAGCAGTACTTC
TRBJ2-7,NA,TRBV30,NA,CAWSVGTPNEQYF,TGTGCCTGGAGTGTAGGGACTCCTAACGAGCAGTACTTC
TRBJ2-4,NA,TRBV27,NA,CASSLNPRDNIQYF,TGTGCCAGCAGCCTTAACCCTCGAGACAACATTCAGTACTTC
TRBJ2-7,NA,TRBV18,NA,CASSLRGIPFYEQYF,TGTGCCAGCTCACTCAGGGGAATTCCTTTCTACGAGCAGTACTTC
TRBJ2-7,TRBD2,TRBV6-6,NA,CASSIPGLGSEQYF,TGTGCCAGCAGTATCCCGGGACTAGGGAGCGAGCAGTACTTC
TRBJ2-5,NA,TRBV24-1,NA,CATGTGLHPRAQYF,TGTGCCACCGGTACGGGACTTCATCCTCGAGCCCAGTACTTC
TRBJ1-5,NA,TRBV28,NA,CASSSLNQPQHF,TGTGCCAGCAGCTCCCTCAATCAGCCCCAGCATTTT
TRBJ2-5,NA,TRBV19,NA,CASSIPQGTQYF,TGTGCCAGTAGTATCCCCCAGGGGACCCAGTACTTC
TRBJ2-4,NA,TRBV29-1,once,CSVEEGAKNIQYF,TGCAGCGTTGAAGAGGGGGCCAAAAACATTCAGTACTTC
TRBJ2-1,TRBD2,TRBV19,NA,CASRLAGGSYNEQFF,TGTGCGAGTAGACTAGCGGGTGGCTCCTACAATGAGCAGTTCTTC
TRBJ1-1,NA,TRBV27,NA,CASSLWGKGNTEAFF,TGTGCCAGCAGTTTATGGGGGAAAGGAAACACTGAAGCTTTCTTT
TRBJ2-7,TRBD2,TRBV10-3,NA,CATTTRLAVTYEQYF,TGTGCCACCACCACCCGACTAGCGGTGACCTACGAGCAGTACTTC
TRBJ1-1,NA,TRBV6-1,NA,CASSEYGVMNTEAFF,TGTGCCAGCAGTGAATACGGGGTTATGAACACTGAAGCTTTCTTT
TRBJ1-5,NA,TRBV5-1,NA,CASSLEWGGQPQHF,TGCGCCAGCAGCTTGGAGTGGGGTGGTCAGCCCCAGCATTTT
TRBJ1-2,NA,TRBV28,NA,CASSPLDPLWTSPLYGYTF,TGTGCCAGCAGTCCCCTCGACCCCTTGTGGACCAGTCCCCTCTATGGCTACACCTTC
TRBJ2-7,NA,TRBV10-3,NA,CAISESKARASEQYF,TGTGCCATCAGTGAGTCGAAAGCGCGGGCTTCCGAGCAGTACTTC